The 18 T cell receptor beta chains presented below share a single source sample, sequenced in a study of blood T cell repertoires in COVID-19. Measured with immunoSEQ multiplex PCR; TCRdb has only the in-frame clones, and not every one. The sample includes roughly 200,000 clones, 80% to 90% of them seen just once. The sample consisted of peripheral blood. These receptors were collected from a man aged 35-49 years with active or convalescent COVID-19.

This clone was seen a few times. The chain is built from TRBV29-1 and TRBJ1-2; 9 bases agree with TRBD1. This CDR3 is built from 14 residues. V lost 3 bases and J lost 2; bases outside the gene matches: 4. CDR1 is SQVTM, CDR2 ANQGSEA, per germline. The chain's CDR3 is CSVEGTGKNYGYTF. CDR3 in DNA: TGCAGCGTTGAGGGGACAGGGAAGAACTATGGCTACACCTTC.

This rearrangement joins TRBV19 to TRBJ2-5; 8 bases match TRBD2. Germline V gene sequence: CDR1 LNHDA, CDR2 SQIVND (reference sequence). The CDR3 is made up of 14 amino acids. The CDR3 loop is CATRSAGEGETQYF. CDR3 coding DNA: TGTGCGACAAGATCAGCGGGGGAGGGCGAGACCCAGTACTTC.

This clone was counted only a few times. The V gene is TRBV5-6, the J gene TRBJ1-1, with D unclear. V gave up 4 bases and J gave up 7 bases, with 8 bases separating them. This CDR3 comprises 11 residues. Germline V lookup: CDR1 SGHDT, CDR2 YYEEEE. The CDR3 loop reads CASSLGNEAFF. Here the CDR3 DNA reads TGTGCCAGCAGCCTCGGTAATGAAGCTTTCTTT.

Of note for this clone: One junction end does not reproduce the germline sequence, and a read error may be involved. The V gene is TRBV15, the J gene TRBJ2-1; 9 nucleotides agree with TRBD1. Germline assignment: CDR1 LNHNV and CDR2 YYDKDF (reference sequence). The CDR3 runs 15 residues. In DNA form, the CDR3 reads TGTGCCACCAGAGCGGACAGGGGCCTTTTTCATGAACAGTTCTTC. Its protein is CATRADRGLFHEQFF.

This chain joins TRBV27 and TRBJ2-6; 9 bases agree with TRBD1. V was clipped by 2 bases and J by 2 bases; unmatched bases: 7. CDR1 and CDR2 (germline): MNHEY, SMNVEV (reference sequence). The CDR3 has 18 residues. The CDR3 loop is CASSLRGQGSAGANVLTF. CDR3 sequence (DNA): TGTGCCAGCAGTTTAAGGGGACAGGGCTCGGCTGGGGCCAACGTCCTGACTTTC.

This CDR3 is CASSTNRGDTQYF. The DNA of the CDR3 is TGTGCCAGCAGCACAAACAGGGGGGATACGCAGTATTTT. The rearrangement links TRBV11-3 to TRBJ2-3, with TRBD1 identical over 8 bases. The V and J ends lost 5 bases and 6 bases, in that order; junction bases with no gene match: 4. Looked up from germline, CDR1 is SGHNT and CDR2 is YENEEA. The CDR3 is 13 residues long.

The chain combines TRBV20-1 with TRBJ1-2; D is ambiguous. V was cut by 2 bases and J by 8 bases, with 6 bases left in between. This CDR3 comprises 10 residues. The germline gives CDR1 DFQATT, CDR2 SNEGSKA (reference sequence). The CDR3 spells CSARSGGYTF. As DNA, the CDR3 is TGCAGTGCTAGATCCGGGGGCTACACCTTC.

This clone has just a few counts. This chain links TRBV19 with TRBJ2-5; no firm D call. Trimming stripped 3 bases from V and 2 bases from J, with 13 bases between. The CDR3 has 15 residues. Germline values: CDR1 LNHDA, CDR2 SQIVND (reference sequence). DNA of the CDR3: TGTGCCAGTAGTATTAGTTTTTTAGTACAAGAGACCCAGTACTTC. Translating gives CASSISFLVQETQYF.

The chain is built from TRBV7-2 and TRBJ1-1, with D perhaps matching TRBD1 (5 bases). V lost 5 bases, J lost 5 bases, and 21 bases lay in between. The CDR3 totals 16 residues. Germline-derived CDR1 and CDR2 are SGHTA and FQGNSA. CDR3 nucleotides: TGTGCCAGCAGCCCCCGGGAGCGGGGGAGTTATACTGAAGCTTTCTTT. Residues: CASSPRERGSYTEAFF.

This clone appeared once. The rearrangement joins TRBV27 to TRBJ1-6; tentatively, D is TRBD1 (5 bases). In germline, CDR1 is MNHEY, CDR2 SMNVEV (reference sequence). V was cut by 4 bases and J by 4 bases, with 8 bases left in between. This CDR3 is 14 amino acids long. CDR3 residues: CASSSGMYNSPLHF. Here the CDR3 DNA reads TGTGCCAGCAGTTCAGGGATGTATAATTCACCCCTCCACTTT.

V is TRBV6-5 and J is TRBJ1-1, with a tentative D call TRBD1 (5 bases). Germline lookup yields CDR1 MNHEY and CDR2 SVGAGI. CDR3 length: 13 amino acids. V dropped 9 bases and J dropped 5 bases, with 16 bases sitting between them. The CDR3 region has the DNA TGTGCCAGTGGGGCCGTGGCGGAGACTGAAGCTTTCTTT. Its translation: CASGAVAETEAFF.

This clone appeared a few times. The chain joins TRBV10-3 to TRBJ1-2; 9 positions agree with TRBD1. This CDR3 is 14 amino acids long. V gave up 6 bases and J gave up 6 bases; unmatched junction bases: 8. CDR1 is ENHRY, CDR2 SYGVKD, per germline. CDR3 region: CAIRGDRERDGYTF. CDR3 coding DNA: TGTGCCATCAGGGGGGACAGGGAAAGGGATGGCTACACCTTC.

The J gene is TRBJ2-6, the V gene TRBV7-2; D gene unclear. V lost 10 bases and J 1 base, leaving 8 bases between the germline ends. The CDR3 runs to 13 residues. In germline, CDR1 is SGHTA, CDR2 FQGNSA. The CDR3 protein is CATPLSGANVLTF. The DNA of the CDR3 is TGTGCCACCCCCCTATCTGGGGCCAACGTCCTGACTTTC.

The chain recombines TRBV7-2 with TRBJ2-3; no reliable D call. Germline CDR1 is SGHTA and CDR2 is FQGNSA. The germline V and J ends were trimmed by 1 base and 0 bases, with 20 bases remaining between them. The CDR3 consists of 19 residues. In nucleotides, the CDR3 is TGTGCCAGCAGCTTAGTGGTTGCAGTCGCGGTTGGTAGCACAGATACGCAGTATTTT. It codes for CASSLVVAVAVGSTDTQYF.

The chain employs TRBV4-1 and TRBJ2-1; 7 bases align to TRBD2. V dropped 0 bases and J dropped 4; count of bases not matched to a gene: 6. The CDR3 loop spans 16 amino acids. CDR1 and CDR2 (germline): MGHRA, YSYEKL. The CDR3 nucleotides are TGCGCCAGCAGCCAAGATACAGCGGGGCGGTACAATGAGCAGTTCTTC. Translation: CASSQDTAGRYNEQFF.

The rearrangement links TRBV7-2 to TRBJ2-1, with 10 bases matching TRBD1. Germline CDR1 reads SGHTA; CDR2 reads FQGNSA. V lost 2 bases, J lost 8 bases, and 3 bases stayed unmatched. CDR3 size: 14 residues. For the CDR3, the DNA is TGTGCCAGCAGCTTAAGGACAGGGGGACATGAGCAGTTCTTC. Its translation is CASSLRTGGHEQFF.

V usage is TRBV19 and J usage is TRBJ1-5; TRBD1 matches at 9 bases. The CDR3 contains 14 residues. Trimming at V came to 4 bases and at J to 2 bases, leaving 0 bases not matched to a gene. The germline gives CDR1 LNHDA, CDR2 SQIVND (reference sequence). The CDR3 DNA sequence: TGTGCCAGTAGTAGACAGGGGGGCAATCAGCCCCAGCATTTT. Protein sequence: CASSRQGGNQPQHF.

J is TRBJ2-1 and V is TRBV6-5, with D perhaps TRBD1 (5 bases). V lost 6 bases and J 14 bases, leaving 20 bases between the germline ends. Germline-derived CDR1 and CDR2 are MNHEY and SVGAGI. This CDR3 contains 13 residues. The CDR3 DNA follows: TGTGCCAGCAGCTCCGTCGTAGGGGCCCCAAAGTTCTTC. The encoded protein is CASSSVVGAPKFF.